These 22 T cell receptor beta chains share one sample of origin, sequenced in a study of blood T cell repertoires in COVID-19. Method: immunoSEQ multiplex PCR; TCRdb's copy keeps in-frame clones and lacks some. The profile shows 200,000 to 300,000 clones, 80% to 85% of them singletons. Material for sequencing was peripheral blood. These receptor sequences come from a woman aged 40 to 55 who had recovered from COVID-19.

J is TRBJ1-5 and V is TRBV20-1; TRBD1 is a possible D gene (6 bases). Per germline, CDR1 DFQATT and CDR2 SNEGSKA (reference sequence). Trimming removed 3 bases from V and 0 bases from J, with 15 bases in between. The CDR3 length is 16 residues. CDR3 protein: CSASEWGRGSNQPQHF. The DNA for the CDR3 is TGCAGTGCTAGTGAATGGGGCAGGGGTAGCAATCAGCCCCAGCATTTT.

The chain links TRBV6-4 to TRBJ1-2; TRBD1 agrees at 9 bases. Germline assignment: CDR1 MRHNA and CDR2 SNTAGT. V was clipped by 6 bases and J by 3 bases; unmatched bases: 8. This CDR3 has 15 amino acids. The CDR3 loop is CASRGGQGRDYGYTF. In DNA form, the CDR3 reads TGTGCCAGCAGGGGAGGACAGGGGAGAGACTATGGCTACACCTTC.

A single count supports this clone. The genes are TRBV2 and TRBJ1-1, with TRBD1 matching over 8 bases. The germline gives CDR1 SNHLY, CDR2 FYNNEI. The CDR3 covers 13 residues. V lost 10 bases to trimming and J lost 0 bases; unmatched junction nucleotides: 4. The CDR3 DNA reads as TGTGCCACCCAGGGGGCCATGAACACTGAAGCTTTCTTT. Translation gives CATQGAMNTEAFF.

The CDR3 sequence is CASSPGGGAYEQYF. The CDR3 nucleotides read TGTGCCAGCAGCCCCGGGGGAGGGGCATACGAGCAGTACTTC. The gene calls are TRBV7-9 and TRBJ2-7; TRBD2 agrees at 7 bases. The ends lost 5 bases at V and 4 bases at J; junction bases unmatched: 8. CDR3 size: 14 residues. CDR1 SEHNR and CDR2 FQNEAQ come from the germline V gene (reference sequence).

This chain uses TRBV24-1 with TRBJ2-3; TRBD2 might be the D (6 bases). V lost 7 bases, J lost 2 bases, and 15 bases lay in between. CDR1 KGHDR and CDR2 SFDVKD come from the germline V gene. The CDR3 is 15 residues long. The CDR3 DNA follows: TGTGCCACCAGCGGAGGCCGGGGGTCCACAGATACGCAGTATTTT. This codes for CATSGGRGSTDTQYF.

The J gene is TRBJ1-2, the V gene TRBV16; D might be TRBD1 (5 bases). Germline V gives CDR1 KGHSY, CDR2 FQNENV. There are 14 residues in the CDR3. V was clipped by 0 bases and J by 6 bases, with 11 bases between them. The CDR3 sequence: CASSQSGGANGYTF. CDR3 DNA sequence: TGTGCCAGCAGCCAATCAGGAGGGGCCAATGGCTACACCTTC.

This chain joins TRBV7-2 and TRBJ2-7, with D perhaps TRBD1 (6 bases). This CDR3 is 17 amino acids long. The V gene lost 2 bases and the J gene lost 5 bases, with 22 bases spanning the gap. Germline values: CDR1 SGHTA, CDR2 FQGNSA. The CDR3 region is CASSLRVGWQGFDEQYF. CDR3 nucleotides: TGTGCCAGCAGCTTACGGGTTGGATGGCAGGGGTTCGACGAGCAGTACTTC.

This rearrangement joins TRBV7-2 to TRBJ2-1, with 10 positions matching TRBD2. V lost 3 bases to trimming and J lost 5 bases; unmatched junction nucleotides: 4. From germline, CDR1 is SGHTA and CDR2 FQGNSA. This CDR3 region has 15 residues. The CDR3 DNA is TGTGCCAGCAGCTTTAGCGGGGGGCGAAACAATGAGCAGTTCTTC. Amino acid sequence: CASSFSGGRNNEQFF.

The chain links TRBV19 to TRBJ1-1; possible D gene TRBD1, 6 bases. This CDR3 region has 14 residues. CDR1 LNHDA and CDR2 SQIVND come from the germline V gene (reference sequence). With 8 bases removed from V and 4 bases from J, the gap between germline ends came to 17 bases. CDR3 amino acids: CASHHVGGGTEAFF. The DNA for the CDR3 is TGTGCCAGTCATCACGTTGGGGGCGGCACTGAAGCTTTCTTT.

V is TRBV5-1 and J is TRBJ2-2; TRBD1 aligns across 8 bases. The trim removed 2 bases at V and 6 bases at J, leaving 3 bases unmatched. Germline assignment: CDR1 SGHRS and CDR2 YFSETQ. The CDR3 runs 14 residues. The CDR3 nucleotides read TGCGCCAGCAGCTTCGAACAGGGGGCCGGGGAGCTGTTTTTT. Translating gives CASSFEQGAGELFF.

The chain links TRBV19 to TRBJ2-2; no clear D gene. In germline, CDR1 is LNHDA, CDR2 SQIVND (reference sequence). Trimming removed 3 bases at V and 4 bases at J, with 9 bases between. The length of the CDR3 is 14 residues. The CDR3 protein is CASSMMGVTGELFF. CDR3 bases: TGTGCCAGTAGTATGATGGGCGTCACCGGGGAGCTGTTTTTT.

V is TRBV5-4 and J is TRBJ1-5; D not resolved. The CDR3 spans 13 residues. The V gene's germline CDR1 is SGHNT and CDR2 YYREEE (reference sequence). V lost 4 bases to trimming and J lost 5 bases, with 10 bases between them. The CDR3 coding sequence is TGTGCCAGCAGCCCCGATCCGGATCAGCCCCAGCATTTT. This codes for CASSPDPDQPQHF.

This clone was found a few times. CDR3 loop: CASSVRGSGNTIYF. CDR3 nucleotides: TGTGCCAGCAGCGTAAGGGGCTCTGGAAACACCATATATTTT. V and J are TRBV9 and TRBJ1-3; D may be TRBD1 (5 bases). V lost 1 base and J 0 bases, leaving 5 bases between the germline ends. The CDR3 sequence is 14 residues long. CDR1 and CDR2 (germline): SGDLS, YYNGEE.

The chain combines TRBV5-1 with TRBJ2-1, with D possibly being TRBD1 (6 bases). The CDR3 consists of 14 residues. Germline CDR1 is SGHRS and CDR2 is YFSETQ. Trimming shortened V by 6 bases and J by 0 bases, and 10 bases separated the two germline ends. The CDR3 region has the DNA TGCGCCAGCAAAGGACAGAGCTCCTACAATGAGCAGTTCTTC. Translation gives CASKGQSSYNEQFF.

The CDR3 DNA follows: TGTGCCACCAGTGATCAGGTTGAGAACACTGAAGCTTTCTTT. Translation gives CATSDQVENTEAFF. This sequence joins TRBV24-1 and TRBJ1-1; D gene uncertain. The CDR3 has 14 amino acids. The germline V and J ends were trimmed by 3 bases and 1 base, with 8 bases remaining between them. The germline V gene has CDR1 KGHDR and CDR2 SFDVKD.

CDR3 in DNA: TGTGCCAGCAGTTCCTCGGGGGGACTAACTGAAGCTTTCTTT. Amino acids: CASSSSGGLTEAFF. The V call is TRBV28, the J call TRBJ1-1; D perhaps matches TRBD1 (5 bases). CDR3 size: 14 residues. V lost 4 bases, J lost 5 bases, and 14 bases lay in between. Germline V gene data show CDR1 as MDHEN and CDR2 as SYDVKM.

The sample holds a few counts of this clone. The genes are TRBV2 and TRBJ2-7; the match to TRBD2 covers 14 bases. The V and J ends lost 8 bases and 0 bases, in that order; junction bases with no gene match: 9. From germline, CDR1 is SNHLY and CDR2 FYNNEI. The CDR3 is 17 residues long. The CDR3 loop is CASSPGLAGVSSYEQYF. The CDR3 DNA is TGTGCCAGCTCACCGGGACTAGCGGGGGTAAGCTCCTACGAGCAGTACTTC. Full variable domain (remainder filled in from reference TRBV2 and TRBJ2-7): EPEVTQTPSHQVTQMGQEVILRCVPISNHLYFYWYRQILGQKVEFLVSFYNNEISEKSEIFDDQFSVERPDGSNFTLKIRSTKLEDSAMYFCASSPGLAGVSSYEQYFGPGTRLTVT.

This rearrangement joins TRBV5-1 to TRBJ1-2, with 7 bases aligning to TRBD1. The CDR3 sequence is 14 residues long. V trimming: 1 base; J trimming: 8 bases; junction bases outside the gene matches: 8. Germline values: CDR1 SGHRS, CDR2 YFSETQ. The CDR3 nucleotides are TGCGCCAGCAGCTTGAGTGGCAGGGGGAAAGGCTACACCTTC. Amino acid sequence: CASSLSGRGKGYTF.

V is TRBV2 and J is TRBJ1-3; no firm D call. Deletions cut 1 base from V and 4 bases from J, with 5 bases between. This CDR3 spans 13 amino acids. Germline CDR1 SNHLY, CDR2 FYNNEI. The CDR3 is CASSEVLGNTIYF. The DNA for the CDR3 is TGTGCCAGCAGTGAAGTTCTAGGAAACACCATATATTTT.

The rearrangement links TRBV5-5 to TRBJ2-3, with 12 bases lining up with TRBD2. With V trimmed by 4 bases and J by 0 bases, 9 bases remained unmatched. Germline CDR1 and CDR2: SGHKS and YYEKEE (reference sequence). The CDR3 is made up of 18 amino acids. Here the CDR3 reads CASSPRLAGASSTDTQYF. The CDR3, as DNA: TGTGCCAGCAGCCCAAGACTAGCGGGGGCCTCTAGCACAGATACGCAGTATTTT.

The rearrangement uses TRBV5-4 and TRBJ2-7; TRBD2 aligns across 8 bases. After removal of 3 bases from V and 0 bases from J, the junction contained 8 bases not matched to a gene. This CDR3 spans 16 amino acids. Germline V CDR1 and CDR2: SGHNT, YYREEE (reference sequence). For the CDR3, the DNA is TGTGCCAGCAGCTCCCCAGTAGCGGGGATCTCCTACGAGCAGTACTTC. This sequence encodes CASSSPVAGISYEQYF.

V is TRBV7-9 and J is TRBJ1-1; D is ambiguous. Trimming took 0 bases from V and 1 from J, leaving 6 bases between them. The CDR3 loop spans 14 amino acids. Germline CDR1 is SEHNR and CDR2 is FQNEAQ (reference sequence). DNA of the CDR3: TGTGCCAGCAGCTTAGCATACGGGAACACTGAAGCTTTCTTT. This translates into CASSLAYGNTEAFF.